This TCR beta chain was documented in a study of blood T cells in healthy people across ages. Primers used in a second PCR of roughly 6 to 11 cycles were a sample-barcoded 5' primer and a J-beta primer mix. Any given sample supplied a minimum of 2.5 million CDR3-containing paired-end reads. Using its own MiXCR run on the 5' RACE reads, TCRdb lists one record per CDR3 protein. The sample shows approximately 850,000 distinct CDR3 sequences, roughly 44% of them seen only once. Germline V lookup: CDR1 PRHDT, CDR2 FYEKMQ (reference sequence). CDR3 length equals 16 residues. V was clipped by 3 bases and J by 2 bases, with 16 bases between them. The study, taken as a whole, reports: The study could not conclusively compare naive and antigen-experienced cells, given its unsorted PBMCs.

As concerns this clonotype: What it binds is unknown.

The chain is built from TRBV13 and TRBJ1-2, with D perhaps TRBD1 (5 bases). Sequencing was done on a sample of blood. The source of this sequence is a man aged 60 to 69 in good health. CDR3 in DNA: TGTGCCAGCAGCTTGCGCGGCTTCGAGGGGAACTATGGCTACACCTTC. Protein sequence: CASSLRGFEGNYGYTF.